These T cell receptor beta chains were read from a single sample in a study of T cell responses to AZD1222 COVID-19 vaccine. Libraries were prepared by immunoSEQ multiplex PCR; TCRdb keeps only in-frame clonotypes and omits some of them. The table lists around 100,000 clones, about 87% of them singletons, with 3.5% to 4.5% in the top ten. The starting material was peripheral blood, obtained on day 0 of MenACWY control vaccination. The receptors derive from an adult in good health. Both conserved end residues are part of each CDR3. D genes are given only for firm matches. The size entry is marked missing in some rows and otherwise reads once, few, many or a size class.

TRBJ2-5 TRBV5-5 once TRBD2 CASSPGASGGQETQYF TGTGCCAGCAGCCCCGGGGCTAGCGGGGGCCAAGAGACCCAGTACTTC
TRBJ1-1 TRBV29-1 - - CSVGQATEAFF TGCAGCGTTGGACAGGCCACTGAAGCTTTCTTT
TRBJ1-2 TRBV4-3 few TRBD1 CASSQVGQGADGYTF TGCGCCAGCAGCCAAGTAGGACAGGGGGCGGATGGCTACACCTTC
TRBJ1-2 TRBV25-1 - - CASSEGGDYGGYTF TGTGCCAGCAGTGAAGGGGGCGACTATGGGGGCTACACCTTC
TRBJ2-7 TRBV5-1 - - CASTRDGTPEDYEQYF TGCGCCAGCACCAGAGACGGGACACCGGAGGATTACGAGCAGTACTTC
TRBJ2-1 TRBV29-1 - TRBD2 CSAPPTSGVSYNEQFF TGCAGTGCCCCCCCAACTAGCGGGGTCTCCTACAATGAGCAGTTCTTC
TRBJ1-5 TRBV27 - - CASSLSPNQPQHF TGTGCCAGCAGTTTATCGCCCAATCAGCCCCAGCATTTT
TRBJ2-3 TRBV13 - TRBD2 CASRYPSGESTDTQYF TGTGCCAGCAGATACCCTAGCGGGGAAAGCACAGATACGCAGTATTTT
TRBJ2-1 TRBV11-3 - TRBD1 CASSLSGTGYLNEQFF TGTGCCAGCAGCTTATCAGGGACAGGGTACTTGAATGAGCAGTTCTTC
TRBJ1-1 TRBV5-8 - - CASSLHRGTGGNTEAFF TGTGCCAGCAGCTTGCACAGAGGAACAGGTGGGAACACTGAAGCTTTCTTT
TRBJ2-7 TRBV7-2 - - CASSLSGGYEQYF TGTGCCAGCAGCTTATCTGGTGGCTACGAGCAGTACTTC
TRBJ1-5 TRBV12-2 - - CASRTESWGPQHF TGTGCAAGTCGCACGGAAAGCTGGGGGCCCCAGCATTTT
TRBJ2-2 TRBV7-2 - - CASSLVSHTGELFF TGTGCCAGCAGCTTAGTTTCCCACACCGGGGAGCTGTTTTTT
TRBJ2-2 TRBV5-4 few - CASSPGWGNTGELFF TGTGCCAGCAGCCCTGGTTGGGGGAACACCGGGGAGCTGTTTTTT
TRBJ1-4 TRBV19 - - CASTARGTNEKLFF TGTGCCAGTACCGCACGGGGGACTAATGAAAAACTGTTTTTT
TRBJ1-5 TRBV7-2 - - CASSPVGNQPQHF TGTGCCAGCAGTCCGGTGGGGAATCAGCCCCAGCATTTT
TRBJ1-3 TRBV19 - - CASRRAGTTIGNTIYF TGTGCCAGTAGACGGGCCGGGACAACTATTGGGAACACCATATATTTT
TRBJ2-5 TRBV10-1 - TRBD1 CASSDRDRDQETQYF TGCGCCAGCAGTGACCGGGACAGAGACCAAGAGACCCAGTACTTC
TRBJ1-2 TRBV7-9 - TRBD1 CASSEAQGARASGYTF TGTGCCAGCAGCGAAGCACAGGGGGCCAGGGCAAGTGGCTACACCTTC
TRBJ1-6 TRBV11-2 - - CASSLDLGSPPHF TGTGCCAGCAGCTTAGATCTGGGGTCACCCCCCCACTTT
TRBJ2-1 TRBV7-6 - TRBD2 CASRLGRSSYNEQFF TGTGCCAGCAGGCTCGGGAGGAGCTCCTACAATGAGCAGTTCTTC
TRBJ2-1 TRBV9 - TRBD2 CASSVVPGLSYNEQFF TGTGCCAGCAGCGTAGTGCCGGGACTATCCTACAATGAGCAGTTCTTC
TRBJ2-7 TRBV10-3 - - CATSPGDEQYF TGTGCCACCAGCCCAGGGGACGAGCAGTACTTC
TRBJ2-2 TRBV9 - TRBD2 CASSVALRASGGRGTGELFF TGTGCCAGCAGCGTAGCTCTGAGGGCTAGCGGGGGCCGAGGGACCGGGGAGCTGTTTTTT
TRBJ1-1 TRBV19 - - CASSPEGGVHTEAFF TGTGCCAGTAGTCCAGAGGGAGGGGTGCATACTGAAGCTTTCTTT
TRBJ1-4 TRBV18 - TRBD1 CASSPRQGQVEKLFF TGTGCCAGCTCACCACGACAGGGTCAGGTCGAAAAACTGTTTTTT
TRBJ1-6 TRBV5-1 - - CASSRDANSPLHF TGCGCCAGCTCCCGGGACGCTAATTCACCCCTCCACTTT
TRBJ1-2 TRBV5-4 - - CASSTGGLNYGYTF TGTGCCAGCAGTACTGGAGGGCTCAACTATGGCTACACCTTC
TRBJ1-2 TRBV7-9 - - CASTPGLGGYTF TGTGCCAGCACCCCGGGATTGGGAGGCTACACCTTC
TRBJ1-5 TRBV24-1 once - CATSDSAPPQHF TGTGCCACCAGTGATTCCGCTCCGCCCCAGCATTTT
TRBJ2-7 TRBV11-2 - - CASSQGWGTPSEQYF TGTGCCAGCAGTCAAGGTTGGGGGACACCCTCCGAGCAGTACTTC
TRBJ2-1 TRBV2 - TRBD2 CASSEWTSVYNEQFF TGTGCCAGCAGTGAGTGGACTAGCGTTTACAATGAGCAGTTCTTC
TRBJ1-5 TRBV3-1/TRBV3-2 - TRBD1 CASSHSGGGQPQHF TGTGCCAGCAGCCATTCAGGGGGAGGACAGCCCCAGCATTTT
TRBJ2-1 TRBV28 - TRBD2 CASSWLAGSSYNEQFF TGTGCCAGCAGTTGGCTAGCGGGAAGCTCCTACAATGAGCAGTTCTTC
TRBJ2-1 TRBV4-3 few - CASSQDYAAYNEQFF TGCGCCAGCAGCCAAGATTATGCGGCCTACAATGAGCAGTTCTTC
TRBJ2-7 TRBV13 - - CASSTGTLYEQYF TGTGCCAGCAGCACAGGGACACTATACGAGCAGTACTTC
TRBJ2-7 TRBV24-1 - - CATSRAGPVQYF TGTGCCACCAGCCGAGCCGGTCCAGTCCAGTACTTC
TRBJ1-2 TRBV5-4 - TRBD1 CASTRPDRGNYGYTF TGTGCCAGCACCAGGCCGGACAGGGGGAACTATGGCTACACCTTC
TRBJ1-6 TRBV7-3 - - CASSLTGDNSPLHF TGTGCCAGCAGCTTAACTGGGGATAATTCACCCCTCCACTTT
TRBJ2-3 TRBV2 once TRBD1 CASAVKDRSTDTQYF TGTGCCAGCGCGGTAAAGGACAGGAGCACAGATACGCAGTATTTT
TRBJ1-2 TRBV6-5 - - CASSTRPGSYGYTF TGTGCCAGCAGTACCCGACCGGGTAGCTATGGCTACACCTTC
TRBJ2-1 TRBV2 - - CASSDRWDNNEQFF TGTGCCAGCAGTGACAGATGGGACAACAATGAGCAGTTCTTC
TRBJ2-2 TRBV19 - TRBD2 CASRGAPGTSGLNTGELFF TGTGCCAGTAGAGGGGCTCCCGGGACTAGCGGATTGAACACCGGGGAGCTGTTTTTT
TRBJ2-5 TRBV9 - TRBD2 CASSATSGIETQYF TGTGCCAGCAGCGCGACTAGCGGGATAGAGACCCAGTACTTC
TRBJ2-5 TRBV28 - TRBD1 CASSITLQGVGQETQYF TGTGCCAGCAGCATCACTTTACAGGGGGTCGGACAAGAGACCCAGTACTTC